The clone carrying this T cell receptor (beta chain) occurred once. The V gene end was trimmed by 4 bases and the J gene end by 0 bases; junction bases not matched to a gene: 6. CDR1 is SGHVS, CDR2 FNYEAQ, per germline. The CDR3 loop spans 16 amino acids. Produced via immunoSEQ multiplex PCR; TCRdb's table is partial and in-frame only. Among nearly 80,000 clones listed, about 92% were seen once. The data were taken from a study of technical replicates of blood from a handful of donors. The sample taken for sequencing was T cells isolated from PBMCs. This receptor was obtained from a human donor in good health. The chain uses TRBV7-6 and TRBJ2-3, with 8 bases matching TRBD2. The CDR3 nucleotides read TGTGCCAGCAGCTCATCTAGCGGGTATAGCACAGATACGCAGTATTTT. This translates into CASSSSSGYSTDTQYF. The entire variable domain, with the rest obtained from reference TRBV7-6 and TRBJ2-3, is as follows: GAGVSQSPRYKVTKRGQDVALRCDPISGHVSLYWYRQALGQGPEFLTYFNYEAQQDKSGLPNDRFSAERPEGSISTLTIQRTEQRDSAMYRCASSSSSGYSTDTQYFGPGTRLTVL.